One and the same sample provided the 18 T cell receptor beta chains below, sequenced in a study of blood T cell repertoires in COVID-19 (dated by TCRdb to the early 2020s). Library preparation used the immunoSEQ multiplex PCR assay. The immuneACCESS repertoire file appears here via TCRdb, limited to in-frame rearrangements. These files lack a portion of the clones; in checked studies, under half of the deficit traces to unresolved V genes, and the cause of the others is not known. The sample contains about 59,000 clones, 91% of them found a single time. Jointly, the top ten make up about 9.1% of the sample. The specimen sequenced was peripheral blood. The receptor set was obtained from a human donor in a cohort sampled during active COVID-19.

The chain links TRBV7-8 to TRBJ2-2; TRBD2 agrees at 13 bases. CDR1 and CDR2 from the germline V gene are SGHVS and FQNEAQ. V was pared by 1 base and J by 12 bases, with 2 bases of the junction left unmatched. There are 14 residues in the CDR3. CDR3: CASSLELAGGKLFF. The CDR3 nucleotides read TGTGCCAGCAGCTTAGAACTAGCGGGGGGGAAGCTGTTTTTT.

CDR3 nucleotide sequence: TGTGCCAGCAGTGAAAGTGGAGGGACAGTCTATGGCTACACCTTC. Translated: CASSESGGTVYGYTF. The chain is built from TRBV6-1 and TRBJ1-2; 7 bases align to TRBD1. V shed 2 bases, J shed 4 bases, and the junction held 7 bases outside the gene matches. This CDR3 has 15 residues. CDR1 MNHNS and CDR2 SASEGT come from the germline V gene.

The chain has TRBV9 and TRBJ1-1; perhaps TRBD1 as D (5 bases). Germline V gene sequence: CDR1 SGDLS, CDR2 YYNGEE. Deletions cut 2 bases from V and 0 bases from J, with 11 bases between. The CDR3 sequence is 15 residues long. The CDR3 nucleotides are TGTGCCAGCAGCGTGGGGGACTCAATGAACACTGAAGCTTTCTTT. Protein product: CASSVGDSMNTEAFF.

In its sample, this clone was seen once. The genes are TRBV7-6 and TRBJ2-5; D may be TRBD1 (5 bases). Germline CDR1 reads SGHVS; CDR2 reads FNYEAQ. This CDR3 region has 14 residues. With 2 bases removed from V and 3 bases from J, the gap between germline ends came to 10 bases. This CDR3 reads CASSLISGKETQYF. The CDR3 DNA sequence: TGTGCCAGCAGCTTAATTTCAGGGAAAGAGACCCAGTACTTC.

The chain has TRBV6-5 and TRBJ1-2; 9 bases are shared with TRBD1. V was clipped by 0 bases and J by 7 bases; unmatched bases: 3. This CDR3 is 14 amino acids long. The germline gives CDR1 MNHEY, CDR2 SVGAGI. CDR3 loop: CASSYSLDRGGYTF. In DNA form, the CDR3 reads TGTGCCAGCAGTTACTCGCTGGACAGGGGTGGCTACACCTTC.

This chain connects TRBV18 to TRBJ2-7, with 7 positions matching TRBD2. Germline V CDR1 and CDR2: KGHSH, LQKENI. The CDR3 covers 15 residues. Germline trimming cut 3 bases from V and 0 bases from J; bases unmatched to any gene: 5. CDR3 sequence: CASSPSGQTSYEQYF. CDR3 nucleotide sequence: TGTGCCAGCTCACCTAGCGGGCAAACCTCCTACGAGCAGTACTTC.

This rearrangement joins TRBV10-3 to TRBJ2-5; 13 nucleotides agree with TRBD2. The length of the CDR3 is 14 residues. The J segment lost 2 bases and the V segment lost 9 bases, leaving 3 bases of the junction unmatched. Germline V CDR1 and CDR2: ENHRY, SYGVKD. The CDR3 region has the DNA TGTGCCATGGGGACTAGCGGGGCACAAGAGACCCAGTACTTC. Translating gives CAMGTSGAQETQYF.

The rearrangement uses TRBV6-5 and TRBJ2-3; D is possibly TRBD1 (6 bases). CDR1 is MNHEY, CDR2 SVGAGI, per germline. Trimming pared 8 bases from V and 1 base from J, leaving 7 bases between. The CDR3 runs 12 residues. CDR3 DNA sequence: TGTGCCAGCCGACAGGGCACAGATACGCAGTATTTT. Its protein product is CASRQGTDTQYF.

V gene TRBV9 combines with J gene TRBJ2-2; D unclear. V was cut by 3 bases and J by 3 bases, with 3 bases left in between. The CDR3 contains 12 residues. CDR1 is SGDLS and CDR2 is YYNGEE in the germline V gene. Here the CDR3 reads CASSGDTGELFF. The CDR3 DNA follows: TGTGCCAGCAGCGGAGACACCGGGGAGCTGTTTTTT.

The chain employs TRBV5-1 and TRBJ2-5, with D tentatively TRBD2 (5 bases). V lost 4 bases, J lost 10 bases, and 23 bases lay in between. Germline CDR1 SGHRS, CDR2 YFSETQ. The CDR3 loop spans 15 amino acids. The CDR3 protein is CASSPPTSQRISQYF. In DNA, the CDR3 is TGCGCCAGCAGCCCGCCGACATCGCAGCGGATAAGCCAGTACTTC.

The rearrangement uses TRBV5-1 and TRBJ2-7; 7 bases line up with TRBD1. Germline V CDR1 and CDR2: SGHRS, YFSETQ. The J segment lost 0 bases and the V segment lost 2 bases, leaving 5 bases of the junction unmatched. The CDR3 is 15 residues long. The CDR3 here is CASSLGTAASYEQYF. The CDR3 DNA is TGCGCCAGCAGCTTAGGGACAGCCGCCTCCTACGAGCAGTACTTC.

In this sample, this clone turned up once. As DNA, the CDR3 is TGTGCCAGCAGCTTAAGTAGGGGAGATACGCAGTATTTT. This translates into CASSLSRGDTQYF. This chain joins TRBV7-3 and TRBJ2-3, with D perhaps matching TRBD1 (5 bases). The CDR3 is 13 amino acids. Germline V lookup: CDR1 SGHTA, CDR2 FQGTGA. The V gene lost 1 base and the J gene lost 5 bases, with 7 bases spanning the gap.

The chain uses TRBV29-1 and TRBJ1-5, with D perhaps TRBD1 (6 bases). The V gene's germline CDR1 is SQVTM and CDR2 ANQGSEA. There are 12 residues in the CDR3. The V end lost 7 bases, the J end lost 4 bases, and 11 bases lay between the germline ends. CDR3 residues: CSGGQPNQPQHF. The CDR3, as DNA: TGCAGCGGCGGACAGCCGAATCAGCCCCAGCATTTT.

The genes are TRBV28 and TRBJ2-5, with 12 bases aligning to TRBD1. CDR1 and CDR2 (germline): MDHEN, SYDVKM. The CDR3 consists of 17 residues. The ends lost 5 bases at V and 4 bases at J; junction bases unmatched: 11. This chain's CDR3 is CASSPSSGTGGRETQYF. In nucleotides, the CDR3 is TGTGCCAGCAGTCCGTCCTCGGGGACAGGGGGCCGAGAGACCCAGTACTTC.

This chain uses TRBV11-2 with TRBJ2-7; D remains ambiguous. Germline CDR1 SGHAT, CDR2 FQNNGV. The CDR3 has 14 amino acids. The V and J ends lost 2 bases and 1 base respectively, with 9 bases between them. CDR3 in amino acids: CASSLSGRSYEQYF. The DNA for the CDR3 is TGTGCCAGCAGCTTAAGTGGCAGGTCCTACGAGCAGTACTTC.

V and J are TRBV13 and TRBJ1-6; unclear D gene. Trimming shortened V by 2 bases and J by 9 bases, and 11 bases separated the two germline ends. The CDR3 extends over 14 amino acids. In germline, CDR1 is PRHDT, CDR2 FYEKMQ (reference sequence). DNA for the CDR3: TGTGCCAGCAGCTTAACCGGGTTCGCTTCACCCCTCCACTTT. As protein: CASSLTGFASPLHF.

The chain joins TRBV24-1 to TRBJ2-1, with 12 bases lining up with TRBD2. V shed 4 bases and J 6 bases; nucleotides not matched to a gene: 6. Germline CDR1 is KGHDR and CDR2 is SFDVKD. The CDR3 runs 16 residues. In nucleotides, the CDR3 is TGTGCCACCAGTGACCCTCTAGCGGGGGGGACCAATGAGCAGTTCTTC. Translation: CATSDPLAGGTNEQFF.

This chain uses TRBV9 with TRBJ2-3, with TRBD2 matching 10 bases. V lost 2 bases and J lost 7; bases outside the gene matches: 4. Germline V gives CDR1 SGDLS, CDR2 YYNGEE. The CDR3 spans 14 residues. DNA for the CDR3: TGTGCCAGCAGCGTCACTAGCGGGACAAATACGCAGTATTTT. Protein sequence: CASSVTSGTNTQYF.